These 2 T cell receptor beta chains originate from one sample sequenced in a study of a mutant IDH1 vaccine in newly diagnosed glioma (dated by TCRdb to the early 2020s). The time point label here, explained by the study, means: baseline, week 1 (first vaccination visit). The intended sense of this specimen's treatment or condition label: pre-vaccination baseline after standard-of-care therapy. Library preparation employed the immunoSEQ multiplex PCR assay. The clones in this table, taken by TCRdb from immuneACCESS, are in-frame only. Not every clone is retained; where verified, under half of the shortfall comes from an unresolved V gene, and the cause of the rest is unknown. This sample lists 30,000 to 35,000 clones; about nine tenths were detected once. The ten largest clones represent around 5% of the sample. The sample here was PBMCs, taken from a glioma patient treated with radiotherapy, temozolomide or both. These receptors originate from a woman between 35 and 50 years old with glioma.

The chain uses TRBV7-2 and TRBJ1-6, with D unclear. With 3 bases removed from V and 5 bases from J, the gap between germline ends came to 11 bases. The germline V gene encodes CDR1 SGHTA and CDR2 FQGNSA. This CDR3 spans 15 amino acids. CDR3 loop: CASSLKVSNNSPLHF. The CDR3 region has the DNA TGTGCCAGCAGCTTGAAAGTGTCCAATAATTCACCCCTCCACTTT.

CDR3 in DNA: TGTGCCAGCAGCCCAAGCCCAGCGGGGGGGCAGAGGACCCAGTACTTC. As protein: CASSPSPAGGQRTQYF. The chain combines TRBV5-4 with TRBJ2-5, with 10 positions matching TRBD2. There are 16 residues in the CDR3. Germline V gene sequence: CDR1 SGHNT, CDR2 YYREEE (reference sequence). V gave up 4 bases and J gave up 7 bases; unmatched junction bases: 13.